Detailed here is one TCR beta chain. Unique molecular identifiers were incorporated when the TCRbeta library was constructed. In TCRdb, the PCR reads were re-called with MiXCR into one record per CDR3 protein. Here the sample spans around 450,000 distinct CDR3 sequences, 15% to 20% being singletons. The data were taken from a study of T-cell reconstitution after alpha-beta-depleted transplantation in children. V gave up 3 bases and J gave up 9 bases, with 12 bases separating them. The CDR3 has 12 amino acids. CDR1 and CDR2 (germline): SQVTM, ANQGSEA. Specimen: PBMCs, mostly from graft donor cells, collected 360 days after TCRalphabeta/CD19-depleted stem cell transplant. The source of this sequence is a boy under two years old who had a stem cell transplant for Wiskott-Aldrich syndrome, so the T cells may come from the graft donor. V and J are TRBV29-1 and TRBJ2-1, with no clear D. CDR3 protein: CSVDYPPGEQFF. CDR3 nucleotides: TGCAGCGTTGACTACCCGCCGGGTGAGCAGTTCTTC.